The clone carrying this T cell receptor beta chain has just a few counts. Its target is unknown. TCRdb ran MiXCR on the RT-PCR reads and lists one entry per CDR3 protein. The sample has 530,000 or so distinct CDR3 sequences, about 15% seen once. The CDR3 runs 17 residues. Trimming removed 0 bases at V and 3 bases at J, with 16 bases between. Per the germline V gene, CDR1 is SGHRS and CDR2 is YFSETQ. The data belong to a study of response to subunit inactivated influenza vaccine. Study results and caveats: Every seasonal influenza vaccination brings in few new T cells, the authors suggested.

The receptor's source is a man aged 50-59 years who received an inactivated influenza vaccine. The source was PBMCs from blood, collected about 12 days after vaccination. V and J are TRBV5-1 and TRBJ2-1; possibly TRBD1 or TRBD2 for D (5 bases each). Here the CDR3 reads CASSLATGSGNYNEQFF. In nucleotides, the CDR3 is TGCGCCAGCAGCTTGGCCACAGGATCGGGGAACTACAATGAGCAGTTCTTC.